Shown below are 13 T cell receptor beta chains from a single sample sequenced in a study of blood T cell repertoires in COVID-19. Here immunoSEQ multiplex PCR was the method, and the copy in TCRdb shows in-frame clones only, minus some. The sample lists around 100,000 clones, around 90% occurring once. Sequencing was done on a sample of peripheral blood. The receptors derive from an older woman with acute or convalescent COVID-19.

This chain uses TRBV15 with TRBJ2-3; 7 bases map to TRBD1. Per the germline V gene, CDR1 is LNHNV and CDR2 is YYDKDF (reference sequence). The CDR3 length is 14 residues. V shed 10 bases and J 0 bases; nucleotides not matched to a gene: 7. Here the CDR3 reads CASRGTASTDTQYF. The CDR3 region has the DNA TGTGCCAGCAGGGGGACAGCTAGCACAGATACGCAGTATTTT.

The chain links TRBV19 to TRBJ1-1; D not certain. From germline, CDR1 is LNHDA and CDR2 SQIVND (reference sequence). Trimming removed 1 base at V and 3 bases at J, with 9 bases between. The CDR3 has 14 amino acids. The DNA for the CDR3 is TGTGCCAGTAGTATAGCTGGTTCGGACACTGAAGCTTTCTTT. As protein: CASSIAGSDTEAFF.

This chain connects TRBV10-2 to TRBJ2-1, with 7 bases that match TRBD1. The CDR3 has 17 residues. Germline V gene lookup returns CDR1 WSHSY and CDR2 SAAADI. V gave up 0 bases and J gave up 6 bases; unmatched junction bases: 11. The CDR3 nucleotides read TGCGCCAGCAGTGAGTCACAGGGGACAGACGTTACCAATGAGCAGTTCTTC. It is translated as CASSESQGTDVTNEQFF.

The chain carries TRBV5-4 and TRBJ2-5; D possibly corresponds to TRBD1 (6 bases). Germline lookup yields CDR1 SGHNT and CDR2 YYREEE (reference sequence). Trimming pared 4 bases from V and 3 bases from J, leaving 13 bases between. The CDR3 sequence is 14 residues long. The CDR3 sequence is CASSPNPGEETQYF. The CDR3, as DNA: TGTGCCAGCAGCCCTAATCCAGGGGAAGAGACCCAGTACTTC.

Worth noting for this clone: Other nucleotide sequences in the sample specify the same CDR3. This chain uses TRBV28 with TRBJ1-5; 8 bases map to TRBD1. The J segment lost 2 bases and the V segment lost 5 bases, leaving 2 bases of the junction unmatched. This CDR3 comprises 14 residues. Germline V lookup: CDR1 MDHEN, CDR2 SYDVKM. The CDR3 sequence is CASSQTGGNQPQHF. The CDR3 nucleotides are TGTGCCAGCAGTCAGACAGGGGGCAATCAGCCCCAGCATTTT.

V is TRBV6-1 and J is TRBJ1-2; D call uncertain. Germline CDR1 and CDR2: MNHNS and SASEGT. The CDR3 covers 13 residues. V was shortened by 3 bases and J by 2 bases, with 7 bases between the two germline ends. CDR3 sequence: CASSDQNNYGYTF. In DNA form, the CDR3 reads TGTGCCAGCAGTGATCAGAACAACTATGGCTACACCTTC.

The sample holds a few counts of this clone. The gene calls are TRBV12-3 or TRBV12-4 and TRBJ1-5; D unclear. The CDR3 extends over 13 amino acids. V gave up 7 bases and J gave up 5 bases, with 12 bases separating them. The CDR3 sequence: CASTPGLYQPQHF. The CDR3 coding sequence is TGTGCCAGCACCCCTGGACTTTATCAGCCCCAGCATTTT.

The chain carries TRBV28 and TRBJ1-3, with D unclear. CDR3 length: 13 residues. Germline V gene data show CDR1 as MDHEN and CDR2 as SYDVKM. Trimming left V 5 bases short and J 4 bases short, with 9 bases between. CDR3 sequence (DNA): TGTGCCAGCAGTGAGGGCGCCGGAAACACCATATATTTT. This encodes CASSEGAGNTIYF.

This clone was seen only once. The chain is built from TRBV19 and TRBJ2-5; D gene ambiguous. Germline assignment: CDR1 LNHDA and CDR2 SQIVND (reference sequence). Trimming shortened V by 6 bases and J by 5 bases, and 10 bases separated the two germline ends. The CDR3 is made up of 12 amino acids. This chain's CDR3 is CASSPAGETQYF. In DNA form, the CDR3 reads TGTGCCAGTAGCCCGGCCGGGGAGACCCAGTACTTC.

The rearrangement uses TRBV25-1 and TRBJ1-6; D is unresolved. Germline V gene sequence: CDR1 MGHDK, CDR2 SYGVNS. CDR3 length equals 14 residues. Between the trimmed V and J ends, which lost 3 bases and 6 bases, there was a span of 9 bases. CDR3 amino acids: CASSEFRVNSPLHF. The CDR3 region has the DNA TGTGCCAGCAGTGAGTTCCGGGTTAATTCACCCCTCCACTTT.

The chain recombines TRBV3-1 (or the pseudogene TRBV3-2) with TRBJ2-6; 8 bases are shared with TRBD2. Per germline, CDR1 LGHDT and CDR2 YNNKEL (reference sequence). The CDR3 has 17 residues. V lost 4 bases, J lost 2 bases, and 7 bases stayed unmatched. CDR3 residues: CASSLYRGGAGANVLTF. CDR3 DNA sequence: TGTGCCAGCAGCCTGTATCGGGGGGGCGCTGGGGCCAACGTCCTGACTTTC.

The V call is TRBV25-1, the J call TRBJ1-4; D not resolved. This CDR3 is 15 amino acids long. The germline CDR1 and CDR2 sequences are MGHDK and SYGVNS. V was cut by 2 bases and J by 11 bases, with 18 bases left in between. CDR3 amino acids: CASSENGRHNAKLFF. CDR3 bases: TGTGCCAGCAGTGAAAACGGCAGGCATAATGCCAAACTGTTTTTT.

This chain connects TRBV2 to TRBJ2-2, with TRBD2 identical over 11 bases. Germline V gives CDR1 SNHLY, CDR2 FYNNEI. This CDR3 spans 17 amino acids. J gave up 5 bases and V 5 bases, and 10 bases lay outside the gene matches. The CDR3 DNA reads TGTGCCAGCAGTCAATTGGGACTAGCGGAGACAACCGGGGAGCTGTTTTTT. Translation: CASSQLGLAETTGELFF.